This is a list of T cell receptor beta chains from one sample in a study of T cell changes during pregnancy in multiple sclerosis. Assay: immunoSEQ multiplex PCR; the TCRdb copy retains only in-frame clones and omits some. The table lists about 80,000 clones, roughly 94% of them singletons, with almost 1.5% in the top ten. The material was peripheral blood, obtained before pregnancy. The receptors were sampled from a female donor with multiple sclerosis, enrolled in a pregnancy study. Each CDR3 is given with its conserved first and last residue. The D gene is left open where the match is weak. Not all rows give a size; the values are once, few, many and, for expanded clones, a class.

size	V	J	D	DNA	CDR3
-	TRBV19	TRBJ2-7	TRBD1	TGTGCCAGTAGTCTCGGACAGGGGAACGAGCAGTACTTC	CASSLGQGNEQYF
-	TRBV6-6	TRBJ1-4	-	TGTGCCAGCCAAGGCCAAAGGGGAATGGAGGAAAAACTGTTTTTT	CASQGQRGMEEKLFF
-	TRBV6-5	TRBJ2-5	-	TGTGCCAGCAGTTACTCAGTAACCGGGGGTGGGGAGACCCAGTACTTC	CASSYSVTGGGETQYF
-	TRBV4-2	TRBJ2-1	-	TGTGCCAGCAGCCAAGAGTGGCAGGCCTTCAATGAGCAGTTCTTC	CASSQEWQAFNEQFF
-	TRBV10-1	TRBJ1-1	TRBD1	TGCGCCAGCAGTGAGATAGGGGACAGGGGGCGAGGCACTGAAGCTTTCTTT	CASSEIGDRGRGTEAFF
-	TRBV9	TRBJ1-1	TRBD1	TGTGCCAGCAGCGTCGGGACAGGGGGCAAGATGAACACTGAAGCTTTCTTT	CASSVGTGGKMNTEAFF
-	TRBV1	TRBJ2-1	-	TGCACCAGCAGCCTCCCGGGGAGTAGCGGGGGAAATTACAATGAGCAGTTCTTC	CTSSLPGSSGGNYNEQFF
-	TRBV2	TRBJ1-2	-	TGTGCCAGCAGTGAATATAACAGACCTAACTATGGCTACACCTTC	CASSEYNRPNYGYTF
-	TRBV5-4	TRBJ2-5	TRBD2	TGTGCCAGCAGCCGAGTTTTAGCGGGGAGCAAAGAGACCCAGTACTTC	CASSRVLAGSKETQYF
-	TRBV11-3	TRBJ2-3	TRBD2	TGTGCCAGCAGCGGGGGGGTTACAGATACGCAGTATTTT	CASSGGVTDTQYF
-	TRBV9	TRBJ2-2	TRBD2	TGTGCCAGCAGCGTAGGAGCGGGGGGTAACACCGGGGAGCTGTTTTTT	CASSVGAGGNTGELFF
-	TRBV5-1	TRBJ2-3	TRBD2	TGCGCCAGCAGCTCTTTTTTAGCGGGGGGGAGTGATACGCAGTATTTT	CASSSFLAGGSDTQYF
-	TRBV9	TRBJ2-3	-	TGTGCCAGCAGCGTTCGAACCGGGACTCCCACCGATACGCAGTATTTT	CASSVRTGTPTDTQYF
-	TRBV10-1	TRBJ2-7	TRBD1	TGCGCCAGCCTTCTCGGAGACAGGGCCACCTACGAGCAGTACTTC	CASLLGDRATYEQYF
-	TRBV30	TRBJ1-2	-	TGTGCCTGGACAGACAGTAGTGACTATGGCTACACCTTC	CAWTDSSDYGYTF
-	TRBV7-9	TRBJ2-7	TRBD1	TGTGCCAGCAGCTTAGCGCTCCGGGACAGGGGGCAGGAAGAGCAGTACTTC	CASSLALRDRGQEEQYF
-	TRBV15	TRBJ1-2	TRBD1	TGTGCCACCAGCATCCAGGGGGCGTCCCACTATGGCTACACCTTC	CATSIQGASHYGYTF
-	TRBV6-1	TRBJ2-7	-	TGTGCCAGCAGGCGGGCCACCTACGAGCAGTACTTC	CASRRATYEQYF
-	TRBV19	TRBJ2-7	TRBD1	TGTGCCAGTAGTACCGGGACAGGGGCCTACGAGCAGTACTTC	CASSTGTGAYEQYF
-	TRBV6-1	TRBJ1-1	-	TGTGCCAGCAGTACCTTCAGTCGAGGTACTGAAGCTTTCTTT	CASSTFSRGTEAFF
-	TRBV27	TRBJ2-7	TRBD1	TGTGCCAGCAGCCGACGACGGACAGGGACCTACGAGCAGTACTTC	CASSRRRTGTYEQYF
-	TRBV11-2	TRBJ2-7	-	TGTGCCAGCAGCCGGGTGGGGCGCGGCGGGACCCTCTACGAGCAGTACTTC	CASSRVGRGGTLYEQYF
-	TRBV6-1	TRBJ2-1	TRBD1	TGTGCCAGCAGGGGACAGGGGGCGAGGCAGTTCTTC	CASRGQGARQFF
-	TRBV9	TRBJ1-4	-	TGTGCCAGCAGCGTAGACAGCCGGGGTGATGAAAAACTGTTTTTT	CASSVDSRGDEKLFF
-	TRBV6-1	TRBJ2-7	TRBD2	TGTGCCAGCAGTACGGCGGGGGGATCCCTATACGAGCAGTACTTC	CASSTAGGSLYEQYF
-	TRBV19	TRBJ1-4	-	TGTGCCAGTAGTATCTTTTCTGGAACAGTTCAGGCTCAAAAACTGTTTTTT	CASSIFSGTVQAQKLFF
-	TRBV5-1	TRBJ1-4	-	TGCGCCAGCAGCCCGGGGGGTCCTAATGAAAAACTGTTTTTT	CASSPGGPNEKLFF
-	TRBV29-1	TRBJ1-1	TRBD1	TGCAGCGTTACCGGGACAGCGATGAACACTGAAGCTTTCTTT	CSVTGTAMNTEAFF
once	TRBV28	TRBJ1-1	-	TGTGCCAGCAATAAGAACACTGAAGCTTTCTTT	CASNKNTEAFF
-	TRBV5-1	TRBJ1-1	TRBD1	TGCGCCAGCAGCTTGGCCGACAGGGGGTCCGTCGGTGCTTTCTTT	CASSLADRGSVGAFF
-	TRBV9	TRBJ1-2	TRBD1	TGTGCCAGCAGCGCAACTAGGGACAGGACCCCGGATGGCTACACCTTC	CASSATRDRTPDGYTF
-	TRBV5-6	TRBJ2-7	-	TGTGCCAGCAGCCGGACAGAAGGGGCCATTGAGTACGAGCAGTACTTC	CASSRTEGAIEYEQYF
once	TRBV9	TRBJ1-3	-	TGTGCCAGCAGCGTAGCTGGGGCAGTCGGAAACACCATATATTTT	CASSVAGAVGNTIYF
-	TRBV30	TRBJ2-7	TRBD1	TGTGCCTGGAGAGGCGGACAGGGAGGACTCTACGAGCAGTACTTC	CAWRGGQGGLYEQYF
-	TRBV7-3	TRBJ2-3	TRBD2	TGTGCCAGCAGCCCTGAACCGGGACTAGCGACAGATACGCAGTATTTT	CASSPEPGLATDTQYF
-	TRBV18	TRBJ1-1	TRBD1	TGTGCCAGCTCACCTCAGGGGGTGTCGAACACTGAAGCTTTCTTT	CASSPQGVSNTEAFF
-	TRBV29-1	TRBJ1-2	TRBD1	TGCAGCGTGGTCGGACAGGACCCTGGACATTATGGCTACACCTTC	CSVVGQDPGHYGYTF
-	TRBV7-3	TRBJ2-5	TRBD1	TGTGCCAGCAGCCTCGACAGGGAGGAGACCCAGTACTTC	CASSLDREETQYF
-	TRBV5-1	TRBJ2-7	-	TGCGCCAGCAGGTCCGTTGGGGGCGGCGAGCAGTACTTC	CASRSVGGGEQYF
-	TRBV19	TRBJ1-2	TRBD1	TGTGCCAGTAGTATAGGCCCGGGACAGGGTACCTATGGCTACACCTTC	CASSIGPGQGTYGYTF
-	TRBV6-5	TRBJ1-4	TRBD1	TGTGCCAGCCGACAGGGTAATTCGGAAAAACTGTTTTTT	CASRQGNSEKLFF
-	TRBV5-6	TRBJ1-2	TRBD1	TGTGCCAGCAGCCGTACAGGGGGCAAGTATGGCTACACCTTC	CASSRTGGKYGYTF
-	TRBV2	TRBJ2-5	TRBD2	TGTGCCAGCAGTCAAATGACTAGCGGCCAAGAGACCCAGTACTTC	CASSQMTSGQETQYF
-	TRBV6-4	TRBJ2-3	TRBD1	TGTGCCAGCAGTGACTCTGGACAGGGGGCAGATACGCAGTATTTT	CASSDSGQGADTQYF
-	TRBV6-5	TRBJ2-7	-	TGTGCCAGCAGTTATCTGGAGGGAGATTACGAGCAGTACTTC	CASSYLEGDYEQYF
once	TRBV12-2	TRBJ2-2	-	TGTGCAAGTCGCACGGGTGGCGGGGAGCTGTTTTTT	CASRTGGGELFF
-	TRBV19	TRBJ2-1	-	TGTGCCAGTAGTCTTGTCAAATCAGGGGCTGGGCCCTTAGGGCAGTTCTTC	CASSLVKSGAGPLGQFF
-	TRBV4-1	TRBJ2-1	-	TGCGCCAGCAGCCACGGACTTTACAATGAGCAGTTCTTC	CASSHGLYNEQFF
-	TRBV15	TRBJ2-3	TRBD2	TGTGCCACCAGCTCCAAAAGGACTAGCGGGGGGGGCAACACAGATACGCAGTATTTT	CATSSKRTSGGGNTDTQYF
-	TRBV4-1	TRBJ1-1	TRBD1	TGCGCCAGCAGCCAAGGACAGGGAAGAGCTTTCTTT	CASSQGQGRAFF
-	TRBV5-4	TRBJ2-1	-	TGTGCCAGCACTCTAAGGACGGGGAACAATGAGCAGTTCTTC	CASTLRTGNNEQFF
-	TRBV13	TRBJ2-5	TRBD2	TGTGCCAGCAGCTTAGTGGTCTCGGGACTAGCGGGGGGCAAATCACAAGAGACCCAGTACTTC	CASSLVVSGLAGGKSQETQYF
once	TRBV9	TRBJ2-5	TRBD2	TGTGCCAGCAGCCGGGGAGGACTAGCGGGGGGAGAGACCCAGTACTTC	CASSRGGLAGGETQYF
-	TRBV12-5	TRBJ1-6	-	TGTGCTAGTGCCCTAACCCGCGGAAGCTCCTATAATTCACCCCTCCACTTT	CASALTRGSSYNSPLHF